The clone carrying this T cell receptor (beta chain) was counted only a few times. The data originate from a study of CD8 T cells in ankylosing spondylitis. Germline V gives CDR1 SNHLY, CDR2 FYNNEI. This CDR3 is 13 amino acids long. Trimming cost V 1 base and J 6 bases, with 9 bases left between them. TCRdb fed the 5' RACE reads into MiXCR, producing one record per CDR3 protein. The sample carries about 17,000 distinct CDR3 sequences, roughly 8% recorded once. This receptor was identified in a male donor with ankylosing spondylitis or in good health (not recorded which). The chain employs TRBV2 and TRBJ1-1; no clear D. Sequencing used blood. The CDR3 DNA follows: TGTGCCAGCAGTGAAGGAGGCAGAGCTGAAGCTTTCTTT. Translating gives CASSEGGRAEAFF.